The T cell receptor beta chain under discussion was sequenced for a study of blood T cells in healthy people across ages (dated by TCRdb to between 2014 and 2017). In terms of the full investigation: In model experiments, template switching captured about one uniquely barcoded TCR beta cDNA molecule for every two T cells. Two additional independent replicas of 1 million unique cDNA reads from the same blood draw were analyzed for two donors (one aged 18 to 30 and one aged 80 or older). The study measured age-related changes in TCR beta repertoire diversity using deep sequencing normalized with unique cDNA molecular identifiers. To avoid experimental bias, donors of different ages were randomly spread across the sequencing lanes. Four age groups were formed from the donors: young (average around 15 years), middle-aged (approximately 40), aged (approximately 60) and long-lived (around 80). Here is what the overall study found, with its caveats: Bulk unsorted PBMC profiling prevented conclusive comparison of naive and antigen-experienced compartments. The CMV infection status of donors was not known, potentially confounding age-related changes in expanded clonotypes. Estimates of total diversity based on one million sequenced T cells were considered lower bounds and underestimates. There was a strong correlation between observed TCR beta diversity and the percentage of naive T cells measured by flow cytometry. Observed TCR beta diversity per million T cells fell roughly linearly with age, and a significant reduction was already apparent by age approximately 41. Compared with the aged group, more naive CD4+ T cells, fewer expanded clones and increased TCR diversity were shown by the long-lived group, suggesting age selection.

Preparation of the library involved 5' RACE. For sequencing, an Illumina HiSeq 2500 was employed. A second PCR of roughly 7 to 12 cycles was run with a J-beta primer mix and a sample-barcoded 5' primer. A unique molecular identifier was introduced onto each TCR beta cDNA molecule by a template-switch 5' adaptor carrying 12 random nucleotides. Each sample yielded at least 2.5 million CDR3-containing paired-end reads. First-strand cDNA was synthesized from all RNA with the Mint cDNA synthesis kit, primed by a TRBC-specific oligonucleotide. Following uracil-DNA glycosylase treatment, a first 18-cycle PCR with universal primers M1SS and BC2_uni_R was performed on all cDNA. The authors' analysis ran thus. Each sample was normalized by randomly selecting 1 million high-quality reads, each carrying a distinct molecular identifier. Reads with shared molecular identifiers were discarded instead of being binned into consensus sequences. MiTCR, run with a Q25 quality threshold and the strictest error-elimination algorithm, handled CDR3 identification, clonotype clustering and error correction. Lower-bound total TCR beta diversity was estimated with a nonparametric unseen species model using Euler transformation. TCRdb reprocessing: public reads trimmed at Q25 with fastp, clones called with MiXCR, in-frame beta chains kept. Rows merge per CDR3 protein into single entries with the most common DNA and genes. For this entry, the V and J calls and clone size follow TCRdb and not the study's own pipeline. The sample contains around 600,000 distinct CDR3 sequences, more than 45% of them found a single time. Just under 25% of the sample is held by the ten biggest clonotypes.

At the junction V is shortened by 0 bases and J by 9 bases; bases outside the gene matches: 6. CDR1 and CDR2, per the germline V gene (reference sequence), are LNHNV and YYDKDF. The CDR3 has 16 amino acids, counting the end cysteine and phenylalanine. Only CDR3 DNA remains: 48 bases, in frame from the first base. The donors were roughly 38 Caucasian individuals from Russia, aged about 6 to 95 years, who were systemically healthy. Approximately 9.7 milliliters of peripheral blood were drawn from each donor into EDTA-treated Vacutainer tubes. Ficoll-Paque density-gradient centrifugation was used to isolate PBMCs, with at least 6.5 million per sample. Trizol reagent was used to extract total RNA from PBMCs, with at least 5.5 micrograms per sample. The percentages of naive CD45RAhigh/CD27high T cells were determined by flow cytometry on a PBMC aliquot from every donor. This clonotype was observed a single time. Its antigen has not been determined. No much larger clone exists at a distance of one base, and base qualities are not known. A lone read offers only weak evidence.

The sequence was collected from a man at least 80 years old in good health. This chain joins TRBV15 to TRBJ2-1; TRBD1 fits 12 bases in the junction. Specimen: blood. The DNA is TGTGCCACCAGCAGAGAGGGACAGGGGGCGGTCAGTGAGCAGTTCTTC. Translation gives CATSREGQGAVSEQFF.